Below, 5 T cell receptor beta chains from the same sample are listed, as sequenced in a study of CD8 T cells in ankylosing spondylitis. A single record per CDR3 protein comes from TCRdb applying MiXCR to the 5' RACE reads. The sample consists of 250,000 to 400,000 distinct CDR3 sequences, roughly 10% of them appearing once. The sequencing input was blood, either unsorted or a sorted T cell fraction (not recorded which). Receptor source: a female donor with ankylosing spondylitis or in good health (not recorded which).

The chain has TRBV18 and TRBJ2-1, with D perhaps TRBD2 (5 bases). The CDR3 has 15 amino acids. The V end was cut by 0 bases, the J end by 8 bases, with 14 bases between. Germline CDR1 KGHSH, CDR2 LQKENI. For the CDR3, the DNA is TGTGCCAGCTCACCACCCCTGGGGAGTGGAGATGAGCAGTTCTTC. Encoded protein: CASSPPLGSGDEQFF. The complete variable domain, with remaining parts taken from reference TRBV18 and TRBJ2-1, reads NAGVMQNPRHLVRRRGQEARLRCSPMKGHSHVYWYRQLPEEGLKFMVYLQKENIIDESGMPKERFSAEFPKEGPSILRIQQVVRGDSAAYFCASSPPLGSGDEQFFGPGTRLTVL.

There are many counts of this clonotype. V and J are TRBV29-1 and TRBJ1-1, with D possibly being TRBD1 (6 bases). CDR1 and CDR2 from the germline V gene are SQVTM and ANQGSEA. V was shortened by 4 bases and J by 3 bases, with 9 bases between the two germline ends. This CDR3 comprises 12 residues. The CDR3 protein is CSVGGRDTEAFF. The DNA of the CDR3 is TGCAGCGTTGGGGGGCGGGACACTGAAGCTTTCTTT.

This clonotype has ten or more counts. This chain joins TRBV28 and TRBJ2-5; 9 nucleotides align to TRBD1. The CDR3 extends over 17 amino acids. The trim removed 5 bases at V and 4 bases at J, leaving 14 bases unmatched. Germline V CDR1 and CDR2: MDHEN, SYDVKM. In DNA form, the CDR3 reads TGTGCCAGCAGTCCCCGGAAATACGGACAGGGGACAGAGACCCAGTACTTC. This translates into CASSPRKYGQGTETQYF.

This clonotype was seen at least ten times. V is TRBV5-1 and J is TRBJ1-1, with no clear D. CDR1 SGHRS and CDR2 YFSETQ come from the germline V gene. Between the trimmed V and J ends, which lost 0 bases and 0 bases, there was a span of 9 bases. There are 15 residues in the CDR3. The CDR3 region is CASSLAGGVNTEAFF. The CDR3, as DNA: TGCGCCAGCAGCTTGGCCGGCGGCGTGAACACTGAAGCTTTCTTT.

The sample holds many counts of this clonotype. J is TRBJ2-5 and V is TRBV5-1; D is unresolved. V gave up 5 bases and J gave up 3 bases, with 14 bases separating them. The CDR3 contains 14 residues. Germline-derived CDR1 and CDR2 are SGHRS and YFSETQ. The CDR3 DNA follows: TGCGCCAGCAGGGCAGCCCCACGAGAAGAGACCCAGTACTTC. This translates into CASRAAPREETQYF.